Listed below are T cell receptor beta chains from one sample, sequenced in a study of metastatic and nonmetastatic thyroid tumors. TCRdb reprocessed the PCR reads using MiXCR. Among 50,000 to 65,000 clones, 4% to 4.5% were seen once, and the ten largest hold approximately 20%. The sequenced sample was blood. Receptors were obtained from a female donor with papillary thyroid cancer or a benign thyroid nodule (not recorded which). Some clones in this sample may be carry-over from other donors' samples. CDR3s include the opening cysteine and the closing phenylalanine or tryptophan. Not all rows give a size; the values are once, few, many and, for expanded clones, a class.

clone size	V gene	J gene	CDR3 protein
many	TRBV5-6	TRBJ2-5	CASSGTGGGETQYF
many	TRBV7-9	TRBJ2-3	CASSGTYATDTQYF
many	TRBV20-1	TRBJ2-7	CSASSGTGVGYEQYF
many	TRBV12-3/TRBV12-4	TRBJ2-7	CASSYSGRINEQYF
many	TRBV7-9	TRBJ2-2	CASSPERTGELFF
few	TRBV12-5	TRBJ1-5	CASGFVLQTGSNQPQHF
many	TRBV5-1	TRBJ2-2	CASSVQGPPTGELFF
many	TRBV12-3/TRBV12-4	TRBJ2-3	CASSPGYPDTQYF
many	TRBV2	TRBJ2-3	CASSEPPGRESTDTQYF
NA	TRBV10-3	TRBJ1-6	CAISDIGGQGGSPPHF
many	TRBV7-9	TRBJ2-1	CASSFPLAMSFF
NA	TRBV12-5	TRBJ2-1	CASGLVLASWGNEQLF
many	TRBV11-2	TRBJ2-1	CASSLGVVNEQFF
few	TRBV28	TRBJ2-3	CASSLAAVGTDTQYF
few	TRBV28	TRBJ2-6	CASRGQGVSGVSGANVLTF
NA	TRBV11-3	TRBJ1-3	CASSLASSGNTIYF
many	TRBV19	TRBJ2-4	CASSPRTSEGAKNIQYF
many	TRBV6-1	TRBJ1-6	CASSRQGYSPLHF
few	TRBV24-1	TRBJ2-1	CATSDFKGGSYNEQFF
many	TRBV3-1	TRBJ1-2	CASSQVTNSYGYTF
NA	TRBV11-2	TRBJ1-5	CASRYQGANQPQHF
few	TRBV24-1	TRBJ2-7	CATRPFRKSSYEQYF
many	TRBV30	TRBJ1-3	CAWSGGTGNTIYF
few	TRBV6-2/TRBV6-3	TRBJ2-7	CASSYDQSYEQYF
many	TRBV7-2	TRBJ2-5	CASSLGGAGETQYF
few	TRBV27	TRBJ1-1	CASSFQGLNTEAFF
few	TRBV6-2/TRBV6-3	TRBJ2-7	CASSLLAERAYEQYF
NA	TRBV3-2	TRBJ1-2	CATQRQGRNGYTF
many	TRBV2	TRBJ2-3	CASRNWQGQTDTQYF
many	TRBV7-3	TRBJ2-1	CASSPGTGWDNEQFF
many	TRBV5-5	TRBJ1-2	CASSSSTGKNYGYTF
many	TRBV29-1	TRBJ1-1	CSVVDGFLGIGTEAFF
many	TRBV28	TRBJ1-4	CASSLRTDEKLFF
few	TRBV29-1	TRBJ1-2	CSVAPRQGRYGYTF
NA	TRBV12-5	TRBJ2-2	CASGLPPGGGTGKLFF
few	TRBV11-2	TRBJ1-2	CASSQYPGTADYGYTF
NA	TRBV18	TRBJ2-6	CASSPVVSGSNVLTF
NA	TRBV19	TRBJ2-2	CASSIVYAVELFF
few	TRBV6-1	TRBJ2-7	CASSRNLYEQYF
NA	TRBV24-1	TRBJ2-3	CATSGSASATDTQYF
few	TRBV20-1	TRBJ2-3	CSTRDASRADTQYF
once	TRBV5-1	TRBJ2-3	CGSRLYDRDTDTQYF
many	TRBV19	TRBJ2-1	CASRQLARDEQFF
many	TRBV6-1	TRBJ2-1	CASSYGLAGEVSYNEQFF
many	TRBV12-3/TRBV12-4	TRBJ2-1	CASSPGTSGSISYNEQFF
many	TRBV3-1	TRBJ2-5	CASSLREVETQYF
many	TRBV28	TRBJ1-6	CASSFMAGAGPGSPLHF
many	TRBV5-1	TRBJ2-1	CASSFSGHNEQFF
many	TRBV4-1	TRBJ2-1	CASSLQGLAARNEQFF
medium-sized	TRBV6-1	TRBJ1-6	CASSSGTAYNSPLHF
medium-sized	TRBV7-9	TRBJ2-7	CASSLFGLEYEQYF
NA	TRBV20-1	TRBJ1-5	CSAGQVSNQPQHF
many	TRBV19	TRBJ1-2	CASSRSGTEFGYTF
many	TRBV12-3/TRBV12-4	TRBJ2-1	CASSGPRSGSPKYNEQFF
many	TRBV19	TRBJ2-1	CASSFSGTSGSYNEQFF
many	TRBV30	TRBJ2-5	CAWSVSGRTRGTQYF
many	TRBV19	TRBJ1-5	CASSRVGSGNQPQHF
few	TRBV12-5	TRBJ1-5	CASGGTVSSNQPQHF
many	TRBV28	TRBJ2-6	CASVGAQGGPGANVLTF
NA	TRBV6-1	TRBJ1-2	CASSGGGQMFYGYTF